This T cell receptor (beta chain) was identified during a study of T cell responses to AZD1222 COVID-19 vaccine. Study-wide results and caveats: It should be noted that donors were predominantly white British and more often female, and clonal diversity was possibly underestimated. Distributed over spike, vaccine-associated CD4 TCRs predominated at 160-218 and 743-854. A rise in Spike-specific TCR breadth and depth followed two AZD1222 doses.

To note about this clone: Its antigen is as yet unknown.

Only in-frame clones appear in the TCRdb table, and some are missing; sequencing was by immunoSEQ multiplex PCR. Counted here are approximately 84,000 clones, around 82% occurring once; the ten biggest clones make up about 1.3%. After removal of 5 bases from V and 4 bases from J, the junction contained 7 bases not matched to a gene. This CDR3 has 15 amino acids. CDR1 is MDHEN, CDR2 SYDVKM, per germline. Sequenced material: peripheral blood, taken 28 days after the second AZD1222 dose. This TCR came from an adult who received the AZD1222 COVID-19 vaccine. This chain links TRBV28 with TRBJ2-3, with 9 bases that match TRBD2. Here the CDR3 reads CASSVAGAVPDTQYF. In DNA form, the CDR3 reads TGTGCCAGCAGTGTAGCGGGAGCAGTCCCAGATACGCAGTATTTT.